The sequence of this T cell receptor (beta chain) was determined in a study of blood T cell repertoires in COVID-19. Turning to the study itself: The origin of the acute and convalescent COVID-19 samples was the United States, Italy and Spain. In each case, the material was cDNA or gDNA derived from T cells, B-cell-depleted T cells, or PBMCs.

Sequenced by immunoSEQ multiplex PCR; TCRdb stores in-frame clones only, minus some. The table lists 200,000 to 300,000 clones, 86% of them singletons. Germline V CDR1 and CDR2: MGHRA, YSYEKL. The CDR3 spans 16 residues. Trimming removed 4 bases at V and 3 bases at J, with 19 bases between. Living in 20 to 30 US areas, the participants were between about 18 and 100 years of age. Researchers sorted participants into cohorts using their self-reported clinical history. The receptor was derived from a woman in her late teens or twenties who had recovered from COVID-19. The J gene is TRBJ2-7, the V gene TRBV4-1, with D perhaps matching TRBD2 (8 bases). The sequencing input was PBMCs or T cells enriched from blood (not recorded which). The CDR3 reads CASSRGRTGENYEQYF. The CDR3 region has the DNA TGCGCCAGCAGCCGCGGGAGGACAGGCGAAAACTACGAGCAGTACTTC.